This T cell receptor (beta chain) was profiled in a study of cytotoxic CD8 clonotypes in ibrutinib-treated CLL. Study-wide results and limits: With treatment, public clonotypes, which were uncommon, either contracted or remained stable.

Sequenced by immunoSEQ multiplex PCR; TCRdb stores in-frame clones only, minus some. The sample lists under 200,000 clones, under 85% seen once, with 3.5% to 5.5% in the top ten. In the case of this clone: Its matching antigen is unknown.

V lost 2 bases, J lost 2 bases, and 10 bases lay in between. The CDR3 runs to 15 residues. Germline V CDR1 and CDR2: SGHVS, FQNEAQ. The sequencing used PBMCs, collected after 24 months of ibrutinib treatment. The TCR originated in a human donor with chronic lymphocytic leukemia. The gene calls are TRBV7-8 and TRBJ1-5; D unresolved. The CDR3 sequence: CASSLSEVGNQPQHF. The CDR3 nucleotides read TGTGCCAGCAGCTTATCGGAGGTGGGCAATCAGCCCCAGCATTTT.